The clone carrying this T cell receptor (beta chain) was counted many times. Its antigen is not known. The sample comes from a study of T-cell memory formation after mild COVID-19. Study-level information: TCR clusters largely stayed donor specific.

Study-level results: Contracting CD8+ clones were enriched in EMRA, CD4+ mainly in CM and EM. Whether second-wave clones peaking at day 37 were SARS-CoV-2 specific went unconfirmed.

CDR3 length: 15 residues. V was pared by 2 bases and J by 4 bases, with 11 bases between. CDR1 and CDR2 (germline): MNHEY, SVGAGI. Employing constant-segment primers, 5'RACE generated TCR alpha and TCR beta cDNA libraries bearing sample barcodes and UMIs. TCRdb reprocessed the 5' RACE reads with MiXCR, giving one entry per CDR3 protein. This table holds approximately 100,000 distinct CDR3 sequences, around 11% found once. The sequenced sample was PBMCs or a T cell subset sorted from them (not recorded which). The chain combines TRBV6-5 with TRBJ2-2; D remains unclear. This clonotype was obtained from an adult woman who had mild COVID-19 (a few samples of this study predate the infection). Cell type and time point are not known. CDR3 region: CASSYEASSTGELFF. CDR3 sequence (DNA): TGTGCCAGCAGTTACGAAGCGTCAAGCACCGGGGAGCTGTTTTTT.